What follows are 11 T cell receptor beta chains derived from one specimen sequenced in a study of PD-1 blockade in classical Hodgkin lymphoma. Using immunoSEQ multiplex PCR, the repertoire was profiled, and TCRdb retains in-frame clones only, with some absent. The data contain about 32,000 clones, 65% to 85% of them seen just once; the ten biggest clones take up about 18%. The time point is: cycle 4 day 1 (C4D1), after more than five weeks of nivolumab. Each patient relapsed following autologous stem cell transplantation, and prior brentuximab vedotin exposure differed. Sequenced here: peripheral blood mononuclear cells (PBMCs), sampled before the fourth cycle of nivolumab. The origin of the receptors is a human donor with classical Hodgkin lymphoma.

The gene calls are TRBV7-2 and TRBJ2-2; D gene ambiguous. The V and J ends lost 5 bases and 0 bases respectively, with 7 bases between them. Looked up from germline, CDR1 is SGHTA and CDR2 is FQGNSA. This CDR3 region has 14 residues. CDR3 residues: CASSNPPNTGELFF. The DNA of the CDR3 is TGTGCCAGCAGCAACCCCCCGAACACCGGGGAGCTGTTTTTT.

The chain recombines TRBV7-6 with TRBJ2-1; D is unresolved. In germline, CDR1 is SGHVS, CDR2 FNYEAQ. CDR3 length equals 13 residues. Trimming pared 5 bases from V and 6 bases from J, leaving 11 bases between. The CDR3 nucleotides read TGTGCCAGCAGCCCGCATCCGGGCAATGAGCAGTTCTTC. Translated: CASSPHPGNEQFF.

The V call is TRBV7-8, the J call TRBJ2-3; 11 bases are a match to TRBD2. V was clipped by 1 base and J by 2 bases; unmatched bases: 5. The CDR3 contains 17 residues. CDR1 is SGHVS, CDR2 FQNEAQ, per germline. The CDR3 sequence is CASSLVGLAGITDTQYF. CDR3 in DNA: TGTGCCAGCAGCTTAGTAGGACTAGCGGGTATCACAGATACGCAGTATTTT. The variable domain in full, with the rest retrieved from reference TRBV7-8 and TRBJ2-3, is GAGVSQSPRYKVAKRGQDVALRCDPISGHVSLFWYQQALGQGPEFLTYFQNEAQLDKSGLPSDRFFAERPEGSVSTLKIQRTQQEDSAVYLCASSLVGLAGITDTQYFGPGTRLTVL.

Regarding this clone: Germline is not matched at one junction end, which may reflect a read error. The CDR3 region is CASSTGRVETQYF. CDR3 coding DNA: TGTGCTAGCAGCACAGGCAGGGTGGAGACCCAGTACTTC. The chain carries TRBV7-7 and TRBJ2-5; perhaps TRBD1 as D (5 bases). CDR3 size: 13 residues. Germline CDR1 SSHAT, CDR2 FNYEAQ (reference sequence).

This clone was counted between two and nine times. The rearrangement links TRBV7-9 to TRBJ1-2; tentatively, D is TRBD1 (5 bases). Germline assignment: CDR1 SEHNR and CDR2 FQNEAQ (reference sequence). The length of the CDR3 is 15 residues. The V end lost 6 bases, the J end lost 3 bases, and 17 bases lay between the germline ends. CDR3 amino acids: CASSGERGADYGYTF. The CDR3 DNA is TGTGCCAGCAGTGGGGAGAGGGGCGCGGACTATGGCTACACCTTC.

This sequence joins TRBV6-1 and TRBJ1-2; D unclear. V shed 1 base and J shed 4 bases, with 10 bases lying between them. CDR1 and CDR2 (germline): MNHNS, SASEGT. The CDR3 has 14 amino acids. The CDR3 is CASSEDDTVYGYTF. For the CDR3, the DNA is TGTGCCAGCAGTGAAGACGACACTGTCTATGGCTACACCTTC.

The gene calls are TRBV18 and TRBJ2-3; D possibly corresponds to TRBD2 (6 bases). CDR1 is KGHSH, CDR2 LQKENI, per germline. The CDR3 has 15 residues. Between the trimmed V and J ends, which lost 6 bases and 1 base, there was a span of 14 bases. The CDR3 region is CASSVPGLGTDTQYF. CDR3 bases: TGTGCCAGCTCGGTACCGGGACTTGGCACAGATACGCAGTATTTT.

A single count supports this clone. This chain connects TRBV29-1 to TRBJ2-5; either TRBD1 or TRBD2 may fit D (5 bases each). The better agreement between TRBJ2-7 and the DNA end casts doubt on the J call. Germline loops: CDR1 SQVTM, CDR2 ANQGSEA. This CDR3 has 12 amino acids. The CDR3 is CSVDEGFYEQYF. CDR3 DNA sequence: TGCAGCGTCGACGAGGGGTTCTACGAGCAGTACTTC.

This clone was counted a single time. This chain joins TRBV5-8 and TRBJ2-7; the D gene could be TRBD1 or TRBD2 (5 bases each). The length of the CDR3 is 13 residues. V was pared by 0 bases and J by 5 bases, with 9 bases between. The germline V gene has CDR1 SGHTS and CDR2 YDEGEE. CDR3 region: CASSLVWGHEQYV. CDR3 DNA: TGTGCCAGCAGCTTGGTGTGGGGACACGAGCAGTACGTC.

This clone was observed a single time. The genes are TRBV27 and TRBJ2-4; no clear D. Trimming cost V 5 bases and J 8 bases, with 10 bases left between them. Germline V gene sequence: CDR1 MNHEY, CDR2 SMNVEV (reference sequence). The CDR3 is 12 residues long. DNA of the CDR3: TGTGCCAGCAGTCATGTCGGAGACATTCAGTACTTC. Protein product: CASSHVGDIQYF.

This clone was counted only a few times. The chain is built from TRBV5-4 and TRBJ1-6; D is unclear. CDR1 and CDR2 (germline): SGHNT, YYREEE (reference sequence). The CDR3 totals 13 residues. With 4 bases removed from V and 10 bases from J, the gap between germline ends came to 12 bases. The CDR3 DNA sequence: TGTGCCAGCAGCATCGTACCCCAGTCACCCCTCCACTTT. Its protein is CASSIVPQSPLHF.